The 23 T cell receptor beta chains presented below share a single source sample, sequenced in a study of shared clonotypes between healthy human individuals. Here immunoSEQ multiplex PCR was the method, and the copy in TCRdb shows in-frame clones only, minus some. The table lists 1 million to 1.3 million clones, 70% to 80% of them singletons. The sample was memory CD4+ T cells from PBMCs. This sample's subset: CD45RA-negative fraction. These receptors were obtained from a man aged 18 to 30 in good health. Some clones in this sample may be carry-over from other donors' samples.

V usage is TRBV6-1 and J usage is TRBJ1-2; D is undetermined. CDR1 and CDR2 (germline): MNHNS, SASEGT. Trimming took off 8 bases at V and 0 bases at J, with 7 bases between the two ends. There are 12 residues in the CDR3. CDR3 DNA sequence: TGTGCCAGCGGTCTATCTAACTATGGCTACACCTTC. Residues: CASGLSNYGYTF.

The V call is TRBV11-2, the J call TRBJ2-5; 11 bases line up with TRBD1. The CDR3 is 16 amino acids. Trimming removed 0 bases from V and 5 bases from J; junction bases left unmatched: 5. CDR1 is SGHAT and CDR2 is FQNNGV in the germline V gene. The CDR3 nucleotides are TGTGCCAGCAGCTTAGACCGGACAGGGGGCATGGAGACCCAGTACTTC. It yields the protein CASSLDRTGGMETQYF. The entire variable domain, with the rest obtained from reference TRBV11-2 and TRBJ2-5, is as follows: EAGVAQSPRYKIIEKRQSVAFWCNPISGHATLYWYQQILGQGPKLLIQFQNNGVVDDSQLPKDRFSAERLKGVDSTLKIQPAKLEDSAVYLCASSLDRTGGMETQYFGPGTRLLVL.

This chain joins TRBV19 and TRBJ2-6; 7 nucleotides agree with TRBD2. The CDR3 covers 18 residues. From germline, CDR1 is LNHDA and CDR2 SQIVND (reference sequence). Trimming at V came to 5 bases and at J to 0 bases, leaving 10 bases not matched to a gene. The CDR3 is CASSPRSGVRSGANVLTF. Here the CDR3 DNA reads TGTGCCAGTAGTCCCCGAAGCGGGGTCCGCTCTGGGGCCAACGTCCTGACTTTC.

The J gene is TRBJ1-2, the V gene TRBV6-5; possibly TRBD1 for D (5 bases). CDR1 is MNHEY and CDR2 is SVGAGI in the germline V gene. The CDR3 is made up of 13 amino acids. Trimming took 6 bases from V and 7 from J, leaving 15 bases between them. In nucleotides, the CDR3 is TGTGCCAGCAGCCGGGACGGTTTTATTGGCTACACCTTC. It codes for CASSRDGFIGYTF.

The chain couples TRBV9 to TRBJ2-1, with TRBD2 identical over 10 bases. The germline gives CDR1 SGDLS, CDR2 YYNGEE. The CDR3 spans 14 residues. J was trimmed by 5 bases and V by 3 bases; bases with no gene match: 2. CDR3 nucleotide sequence: TGTGCCAGCAGCGAACTAGCGGGAAACAATGAGCAGTTCTTC. The encoded protein is CASSELAGNNEQFF.

The rearrangement links TRBV5-8 to TRBJ2-2; D may be TRBD1 (6 bases). This CDR3 comprises 16 residues. Germline lookup yields CDR1 SGHTS and CDR2 YDEGEE. V dropped 4 bases and J dropped 2 bases, with 15 bases sitting between them. The CDR3 spells CASSRVGARNTGELFF. DNA for the CDR3: TGTGCCAGCAGCCGAGTGGGGGCGAGAAACACCGGGGAGCTGTTTTTT.

The chain links TRBV19 to TRBJ1-1; D gene uncertain. V was clipped by 5 bases and J by 0 bases, with 7 bases between them. The CDR3 totals 13 residues. Per germline, CDR1 LNHDA and CDR2 SQIVND (reference sequence). The CDR3: CASSPQMNTEAFF. For the CDR3, the DNA is TGTGCCAGTAGTCCTCAGATGAACACTGAAGCTTTCTTT.

The chain is built from TRBV11-3 and TRBJ2-5; D gene uncertain. Germline lookup yields CDR1 SGHNT and CDR2 YENEEA. The CDR3 covers 13 residues. V shed 5 bases and J shed 0 bases, with 7 bases lying between them. The CDR3 protein is CASSRGHQETQYF. The CDR3, as DNA: TGTGCCAGCAGCCGAGGACACCAAGAGACCCAGTACTTC.

This clone occurred many times. V and J are TRBV5-1 and TRBJ1-1; D is uncertain. The CDR3 runs to 15 residues. Germline V CDR1 and CDR2: SGHRS, YFSETQ. Trimming cost V 1 base and J 5 bases, with 15 bases left between them. CDR3 protein: CASSLYAGFQTEAFF. For the CDR3, the DNA is TGCGCCAGCAGCTTGTACGCGGGATTTCAGACTGAAGCTTTCTTT.

The CDR3 nucleotides are TGTGCCAGCATTCGGACAGGAGGGGGCTCCTACGAGCAGTACTTC. It translates to CASIRTGGGSYEQYF. V and J are TRBV21-1 and TRBJ2-7; the table names TRBD1, a call not compared with the DNA. TRBV21-1 is termed a pseudogene. The CDR3 runs to 15 residues.

This chain uses TRBV7-2 with TRBJ1-5; D unresolved. V lost 1 base and J 0 bases, leaving 10 bases between the germline ends. Per germline, CDR1 SGHTA and CDR2 FQGNSA. The CDR3 covers 16 residues. The CDR3 loop is CASSLDSGVSNQPQHF. The CDR3 region has the DNA TGTGCCAGCAGCTTAGACAGTGGGGTTAGCAATCAGCCCCAGCATTTT.

The genes are TRBV6-1 and TRBJ1-1, with 8 bases aligning to TRBD1. V lost 4 bases to trimming and J lost 5 bases; unmatched junction nucleotides: 6. From germline, CDR1 is MNHNS and CDR2 SASEGT. The CDR3 has 14 amino acids. CDR3 bases: TGTGCCAGCAGTGTAAAACAGGGGGTTACTGAAGCTTTCTTT. Translation: CASSVKQGVTEAFF.

This sequence joins TRBV6-1 and TRBJ1-2; D gene uncertain. Germline V CDR1 and CDR2: MNHNS, SASEGT. CDR3 size: 12 residues. Trimming pared 6 bases from V and 0 bases from J, leaving 5 bases between. CDR3: CASRQTNYGYTF. CDR3 bases: TGTGCCAGCAGGCAAACTAACTATGGCTACACCTTC.

This clone was observed once. The J gene is TRBJ2-3, the V gene TRBV5-1; the D gene is possibly TRBD1 (6 bases). Trimming left V 3 bases short and J 3 bases short, with 17 bases between. CDR3 length: 16 amino acids. The germline V gene encodes CDR1 SGHRS and CDR2 YFSETQ. The chain's CDR3 is CASSSTRTDRTDTQYF. The CDR3, as DNA: TGCGCCAGCAGCTCGACCAGGACAGACCGGACAGATACGCAGTATTTT.

This rearrangement joins TRBV7-2 to TRBJ2-5; D is unresolved. The CDR3 length is 9 residues. In germline, CDR1 is SGHTA, CDR2 FQGNSA. V was trimmed by 9 bases and J by 6 bases, leaving 5 bases between them. This CDR3 is CAREKTQYF. Here the CDR3 DNA reads TGTGCCAGGGAGAAGACCCAGTACTTC.

This rearrangement joins TRBV9 to TRBJ1-2; 8 positions match TRBD1. After removal of 3 bases from V and 1 base from J, the junction contained 11 bases not matched to a gene. CDR3 length equals 17 residues. From germline, CDR1 is SGDLS and CDR2 YYNGEE. The CDR3 reads CASSANPGTGFNYGYTF. The CDR3 nucleotides read TGTGCCAGCAGCGCCAACCCCGGGACAGGATTTAACTATGGCTACACCTTC.

The chain joins TRBV30 to TRBJ2-4; 8 bases fit TRBD1. Germline V gene sequence: CDR1 GTSNPN, CDR2 SVGIG (reference sequence). This CDR3 contains 17 residues. Trimming cost V 1 base and J 1 base; bases outside gene matches: 9. The CDR3 region is CAWSGDRRQGAKNIQYF. The CDR3, as DNA: TGTGCCTGGAGTGGGGACCGAAGACAGGGGGCCAAAAACATTCAGTACTTC.

The CDR3 reads CASSIREHYGYTF. CDR3 sequence (DNA): TGTGCCAGTAGTATAAGGGAACACTATGGCTACACCTTC. J is TRBJ1-2 and V is TRBV19; D remains unclear. The V gene's germline CDR1 is LNHDA and CDR2 SQIVND (reference sequence). The CDR3 length is 13 residues. V was shortened by 2 bases and J by 3 bases, with 7 bases between the two germline ends.

CDR3 in DNA: TGTGCCAGCAGCGTACTGGGCGGACCAGGCACAGATACGCAGTATTTT. As protein: CASSVLGGPGTDTQYF. This chain joins TRBV9 and TRBJ2-3; D call uncertain. The CDR3 is made up of 16 amino acids. Trimming took off 1 base at V and 1 base at J, with 13 bases between the two ends. Germline V gene data show CDR1 as SGDLS and CDR2 as YYNGEE.

The chain recombines TRBV19 with TRBJ2-3; possible D gene TRBD1, 5 bases. CDR1 is LNHDA and CDR2 is SQIVND in the germline V gene (reference sequence). The germline V and J ends were trimmed by 4 bases and 6 bases, with 14 bases remaining between them. There are 14 residues in the CDR3. DNA of the CDR3: TGTGCCAGTAGTACAGGGATGGGCCTGGATACGCAGTATTTT. This sequence encodes CASSTGMGLDTQYF. Full variable domain (remainder filled in from reference TRBV19 and TRBJ2-3): DGGITQSPKYLFRKEGQNVTLSCEQNLNHDAMYWYRQDPGQGLRLIYYSQIVNDFQKGDIAEGYSVSREKKESFPLTVTSAQKNPTAFYLCASSTGMGLDTQYFGPGTRLTVL.

This chain uses TRBV4-1 with TRBJ1-2; 11 nucleotides align to TRBD1. V lost 0 bases and J lost 4; bases outside the gene matches: 13. The CDR3 runs 19 residues. Germline V gene sequence: CDR1 MGHRA, CDR2 YSYEKL. This chain's CDR3 is CASSQDEGTGGALVYGYTF. In nucleotides, the CDR3 is TGCGCCAGCAGCCAAGATGAGGGGACAGGGGGTGCCCTGGTCTATGGCTACACCTTC.

The chain uses TRBV28 and TRBJ2-7; 12 bases fit TRBD1. Germline V CDR1 and CDR2: MDHEN, SYDVKM. The CDR3 is 16 amino acids. V lost 5 bases, J lost 4 bases, and 9 bases stayed unmatched. The CDR3 is CASSAQWDRGLYEQYF. The CDR3 region has the DNA TGTGCCAGCAGTGCCCAGTGGGACAGGGGGCTTTACGAGCAGTACTTC.

The V gene is TRBV6-1, the J gene TRBJ2-7; D gene ambiguous. This CDR3 has 14 amino acids. Trimming pared 4 bases from V and 4 bases from J, leaving 14 bases between. Germline loops: CDR1 MNHNS, CDR2 SASEGT. The DNA for the CDR3 is TGTGCCAGCAGTGTCGGCGGATACAATTACGAGCAGTACTTC. Residues: CASSVGGYNYEQYF.